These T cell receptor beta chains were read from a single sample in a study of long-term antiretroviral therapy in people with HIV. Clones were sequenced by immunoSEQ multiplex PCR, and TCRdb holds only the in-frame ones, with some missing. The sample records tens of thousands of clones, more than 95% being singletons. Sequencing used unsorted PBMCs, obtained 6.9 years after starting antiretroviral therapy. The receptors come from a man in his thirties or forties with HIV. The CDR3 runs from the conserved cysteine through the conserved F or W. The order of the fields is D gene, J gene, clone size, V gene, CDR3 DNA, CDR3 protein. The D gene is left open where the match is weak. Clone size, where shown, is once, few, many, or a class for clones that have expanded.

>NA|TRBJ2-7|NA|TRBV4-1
TGCGCCAGCAGCTCCGGGCCGTTATCCTACGAGCAGTACTTC
CASSSGPLSYEQYF
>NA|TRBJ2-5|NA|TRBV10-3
TGTGCCATCGCTGGGGAGTACCAAGAGACCCAGTACTTC
CAIAGEYQETQYF
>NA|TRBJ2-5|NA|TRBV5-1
TGCGCCAGCAGCGTCGTACCAAACCGGCCCCAAGAGACCCAGTACTTC
CASSVVPNRPQETQYF
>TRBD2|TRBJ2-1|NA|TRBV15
TGTGCCACCAGCACTCGGGAGGTGGGCTACAATGAGCAGTTCTTC
CATSTREVGYNEQFF
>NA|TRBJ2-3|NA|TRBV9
TGTGCCAGCAGCGAGGGGGGGCTTATTCCCACAGATACGCAGTATTTT
CASSEGGLIPTDTQYF
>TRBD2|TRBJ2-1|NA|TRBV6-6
TGTGCCAGCAGGGGGACTAGCGGGGGTAATGAGCAGTTCTTC
CASRGTSGGNEQFF
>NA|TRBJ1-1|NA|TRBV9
TGTGCCAGCAGCGTAGCCGGAATTAACACTGAAGCTTTCTTT
CASSVAGINTEAFF
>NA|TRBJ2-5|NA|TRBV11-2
TGTGCCAGCAGCAGCTTTGGGGGCGGAGAGACCCAGTACTTC
CASSSFGGGETQYF
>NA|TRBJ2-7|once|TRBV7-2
TGTGCCGAATCCCCAGGGGACTACTACGAGCAGTACTTC
CAESPGDYYEQYF
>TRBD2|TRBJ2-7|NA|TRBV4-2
TGTGCCAGCAGCCAAGGGGTTGGGGAGGGCCGATTCGCCGAGCAGTACTTC
CASSQGVGEGRFAEQYF
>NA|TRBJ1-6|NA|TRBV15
TGTGCCACCAGCAGAGATCTGGCACAGGTTTCACCCCTCCACTTT
CATSRDLAQVSPLHF
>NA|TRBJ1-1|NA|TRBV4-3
TGCGCCAGCAGCCAACTTTTGGCTCGGAACACTGAAGCTTTCTTT
CASSQLLARNTEAFF
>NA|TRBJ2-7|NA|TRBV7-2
TGTGCCAGCAGCAAAGGCATGGGACGTACAGTCTACGAGCAGTACTTC
CASSKGMGRTVYEQYF
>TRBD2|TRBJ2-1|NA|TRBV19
TGTGCCAGTAGTACCGCGGGTAGCGGGATTAACAATGAGCAGTTCTTC
CASSTAGSGINNEQFF
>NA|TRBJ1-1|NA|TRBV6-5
TGTGCCAGCAGTCCGAGAATGGGCACTGAAGCTTTCTTT
CASSPRMGTEAFF
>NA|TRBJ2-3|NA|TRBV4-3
TGCGCCAGCAGCCATACTAGCAAGGCCGATACGCAGTATTTT
CASSHTSKADTQYF
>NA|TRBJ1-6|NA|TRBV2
TGTGCCAGCAGTAACAGGGTGGGTTCACCCCTCCACTTT
CASSNRVGSPLHF
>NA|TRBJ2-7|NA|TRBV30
TGTGCCTGGAGCCGGGACGGGGCCTACGAGCAGTACTTC
CAWSRDGAYEQYF
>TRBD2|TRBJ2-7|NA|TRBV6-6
TGTGCCAGCAGTCGGGGACTAGCGGGAGAAGAGCAGTACTTC
CASSRGLAGEEQYF
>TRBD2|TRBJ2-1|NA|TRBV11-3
TGTGCCAGCAGCCCCAGGGGTCTAGCGGGAAATGAGCAGTTCTTC
CASSPRGLAGNEQFF
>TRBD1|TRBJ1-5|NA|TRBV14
TGTGCCAGCAGCCTGACCGGGACAGGGAATCAGCCCCAGCATTTT
CASSLTGTGNQPQHF
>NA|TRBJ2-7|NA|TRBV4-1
TGCGCCAGCAGCCAGGGGGGCGGCTACGAGCAGTACTTC
CASSQGGGYEQYF
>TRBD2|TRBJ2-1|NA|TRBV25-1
TGTGCCAGCAGTGTTGAACTAGCGGAGAATGAGCAGTTCTTC
CASSVELAENEQFF
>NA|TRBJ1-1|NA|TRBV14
TGTGCCAGCAGCCAAGATCGCTGGGGGCTGAGGAACACTGAAGCTTTCTTT
CASSQDRWGLRNTEAFF
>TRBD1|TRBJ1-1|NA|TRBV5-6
TGTGCCAGCAGCTTCGGGACAGGCGTTGGGAGCACTGAAGCTTTCTTT
CASSFGTGVGSTEAFF
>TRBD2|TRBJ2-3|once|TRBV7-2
TGTGCCAGCAGCTTAACTAGCGGGAGGGCCTCAAATACGCAGTATTTT
CASSLTSGRASNTQYF
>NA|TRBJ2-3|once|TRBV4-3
TGCGCCAGCAGGCAGGCCTTGACAGATACGCAGTATTTT
CASRQALTDTQYF
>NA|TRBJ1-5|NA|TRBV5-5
TGTGCCAGCAGCTTGTCACGCGTTAACAATCAGCCCCAGCATTTT
CASSLSRVNNQPQHF
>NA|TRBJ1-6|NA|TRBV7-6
TGTGCCAGCAGCCCCAGGGGACTGGGGGCGGGATTCTCACCCCTCCACTTT
CASSPRGLGAGFSPLHF
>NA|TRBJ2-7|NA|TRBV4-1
TGCGCCAGCAGCCAAGGGCTCCTAGCCGGGGAGCAGTACTTC
CASSQGLLAGEQYF
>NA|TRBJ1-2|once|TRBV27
TGTGCCAGCAGTTCTGGACTCAATCGAGGAGGCTACACCTTC
CASSSGLNRGGYTF
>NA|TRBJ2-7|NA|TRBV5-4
TGTGCCAGCAGCTTGGCCGGGTCTGCCTACGAGCAGTACTTC
CASSLAGSAYEQYF
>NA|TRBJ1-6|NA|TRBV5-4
TGTGCCAGCAGTTCGAAGGGGCCTCATTCACCCCTCCACTTT
CASSSKGPHSPLHF
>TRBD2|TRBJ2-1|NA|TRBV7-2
TGTGCCAGCAGCTCGGGACTAGCGGGGCCCATCGGGAATGAGCAGTTCTTC
CASSSGLAGPIGNEQFF
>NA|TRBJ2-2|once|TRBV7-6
TGTGCCAGCAGCGCGGTACGGGACTCTTACACCGGGGAGCTGTTTTTT
CASSAVRDSYTGELFF
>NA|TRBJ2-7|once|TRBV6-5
TGTGCCAGCAGTTGGGCAGAATACTACGAGCAGTACTTC
CASSWAEYYEQYF
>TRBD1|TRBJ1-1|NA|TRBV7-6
TGTGCCAGCAGGCGACAGGGGAACACTGAAGCTTTCTTT
CASRRQGNTEAFF
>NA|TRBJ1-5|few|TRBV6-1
TGTGCCAGCAGTGACACTCCCGCGGGCAGGTCGGATCAGCCCCAGCATTTT
CASSDTPAGRSDQPQHF
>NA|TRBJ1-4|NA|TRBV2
TGTGCCAGCGGGACTGGGGGCCGGTCGATTAATGAAAAACTGTTTTTT
CASGTGGRSINEKLFF
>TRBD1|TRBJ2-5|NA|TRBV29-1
TGCAGCGTTGGCCGCGGGACAGGGGTGGCGACCCAGTACTTC
CSVGRGTGVATQYF
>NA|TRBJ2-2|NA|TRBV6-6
TGTGCCACCGGTCACGGAACGAACACCGGGGAGCTGTTTTTT
CATGHGTNTGELFF
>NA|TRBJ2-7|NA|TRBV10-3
TGTGCCATCAGTGAGTCCAGCGGGGAGCAGTACTTC
CAISESSGEQYF
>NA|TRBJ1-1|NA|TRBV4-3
TGCGCCAGCAGCTACCTACGGGCAGGCGGGTTCGGGAACACTGAAGCTTTCTTT
CASSYLRAGGFGNTEAFF
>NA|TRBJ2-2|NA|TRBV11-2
TGTGCCAGCAGCTTCAGACTCAACACCGGGGAGCTGTTTTTT
CASSFRLNTGELFF
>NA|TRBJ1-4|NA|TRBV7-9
TGTGCCAGCAGCCCCTCCGGGGGGGATGAAAAACTGTTTTTT
CASSPSGGDEKLFF
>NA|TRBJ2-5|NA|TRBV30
TGTGCCTGGATTAGCGGGACAGGGAAAGAGACCCAGTACTTC
CAWISGTGKETQYF
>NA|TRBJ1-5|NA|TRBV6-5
TGTGCCAGCAGTAGGCGTATGGGGGGAGATCAGCCCCAGCATTTT
CASSRRMGGDQPQHF
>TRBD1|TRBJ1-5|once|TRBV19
TGTGCCAGTACTGAGGACAGGGGGCATCAGCCCCAGCATTTT
CASTEDRGHQPQHF
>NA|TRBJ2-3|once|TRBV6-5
TGTGCCAGCAGTTACTTCTTTAGGGGGGCAGATACGCAGTATTTT
CASSYFFRGADTQYF
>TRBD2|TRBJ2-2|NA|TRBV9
TGTGCCAGCACCGCCTCTCGGGGGGAGAACACCGGGGAGCTGTTTTTT
CASTASRGENTGELFF
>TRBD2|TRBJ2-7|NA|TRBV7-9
TGTGCCAGCAGCTTGTCCGGGACTAGCATCGAGCAGTACTTC
CASSLSGTSIEQYF
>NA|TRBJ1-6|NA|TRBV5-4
TGTGCCAGCAGCTTTGGACAGCCGGGGAATTCACCCCTCCACTTT
CASSFGQPGNSPLHF
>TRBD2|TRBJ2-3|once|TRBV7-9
TGTGCCAGCAGCTTGGCGGGAGCCACAGATACGCAGTATTTT
CASSLAGATDTQYF
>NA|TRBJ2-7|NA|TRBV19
TGTGCCAGTAGGGAAAAAGGGGGGGTCCACGAGCAGTACTTC
CASREKGGVHEQYF
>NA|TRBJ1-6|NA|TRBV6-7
TGTGCCAGCACCCAACTGGGGGCGAACCGTTCACCCCTCCACTTT
CASTQLGANRSPLHF
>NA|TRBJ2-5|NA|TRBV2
TGTGCCAGCTTACAGGGTGGGGAGACCCAGTACTTC
CASLQGGETQYF
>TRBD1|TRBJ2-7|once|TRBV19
TGTGCCAGTAGCGGGACAGGGATTCCCTACGAGCAGTACTTC
CASSGTGIPYEQYF
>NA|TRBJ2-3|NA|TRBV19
TGTGCCAGTAGTATAGGAAAGGCGGAACCCTTCACAGATACGCAGTATTTT
CASSIGKAEPFTDTQYF
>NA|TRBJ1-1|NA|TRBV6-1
TGTGCCAGCAGGACACAGAACACTGAAGCTTTCTTT
CASRTQNTEAFF